A selection of T cell receptor beta chains follows, all from one sample in a study of cytomegalovirus exposure and HLA in healthy donors. Sequencing used immunoSEQ multiplex PCR; TCRdb keeps in-frame clones, though not all of them. This table holds 100,000 to 150,000 clones, 65% to 85% found once. What was sequenced was PBMCs. The receptor set was obtained from a woman aged 40-49 years in good health and CMV-seronegative. The CDR3 runs from the conserved cysteine through the conserved F or W. Fields, in order: J gene, D gene, V gene, clone size, CDR3 protein, CDR3 DNA. A D gene is named only where the DNA matches it firmly. Only some rows state a clone size, as once, few, many or a class for expanded clones.

j_call: TRBJ2-7
d_call: TRBD1
v_call: TRBV9
clone_size: .
cdr3_aa: CASSVGSTGGLYEQYF
cdr3_nt: TGTGCCAGCAGCGTAGGAAGTACAGGGGGCCTTTACGAGCAGTACTTC

j_call: TRBJ1-6
d_call: .
v_call: TRBV19
clone_size: .
cdr3_aa: CAIPSRRDNHNSPLHF
cdr3_nt: TGTGCCATCCCGTCAAGGAGGGATAACCATAATTCACCCCTCCACTTT

j_call: TRBJ2-1
d_call: TRBD2
v_call: TRBV6-1
clone_size: .
cdr3_aa: CASSEGGLAGIDEQFF
cdr3_nt: TGTGCCAGCAGTGAAGGGGGACTAGCGGGTATCGATGAGCAGTTCTTC

j_call: TRBJ1-2
d_call: TRBD1
v_call: TRBV6-5
clone_size: .
cdr3_aa: CASRSTGGNGYTF
cdr3_nt: TGTGCCAGCAGATCGACAGGGGGCAATGGCTACACCTTC

j_call: TRBJ2-7
d_call: TRBD2
v_call: TRBV6-5
clone_size: .
cdr3_aa: CASSTGLAGGYEQYF
cdr3_nt: TGTGCCAGCAGTACTGGACTAGCGGGGGGCTACGAGCAGTACTTC

j_call: TRBJ2-4
d_call: TRBD2
v_call: TRBV19
clone_size: .
cdr3_aa: CASRPGDRGLAGGGNIQYF
cdr3_nt: TGTGCCAGTAGACCGGGTGACAGGGGACTAGCGGGGGGGGGAAACATTCAGTACTTC

j_call: TRBJ1-5
d_call: .
v_call: TRBV7-2
clone_size: .
cdr3_aa: CASSLDGLSNQPQHF
cdr3_nt: TGTGCCAGCAGCTTAGACGGTCTTAGCAATCAGCCCCAGCATTTT

j_call: TRBJ1-1
d_call: TRBD1
v_call: TRBV6-5
clone_size: .
cdr3_aa: CASSYFGQGMNTEAFF
cdr3_nt: TGTGCCAGCAGTTACTTCGGACAGGGGATGAACACTGAAGCTTTCTTT

j_call: TRBJ1-3
d_call: TRBD1
v_call: TRBV5-1
clone_size: .
cdr3_aa: CASSLFTGDLSSGNTIYF
cdr3_nt: TGCGCCAGCAGCTTATTCACAGGGGACCTTAGCTCTGGAAACACCATATATTTT

j_call: TRBJ2-2
d_call: .
v_call: TRBV4-2
clone_size: .
cdr3_aa: CASSQELANTGELFF
cdr3_nt: TGTGCCAGCAGCCAAGAGCTAGCTAACACCGGGGAGCTGTTTTTT

j_call: TRBJ1-2
d_call: TRBD1
v_call: TRBV7-8
clone_size: .
cdr3_aa: CASSQGTGSVYGYTF
cdr3_nt: TGTGCCAGCAGCCAGGGGACAGGGTCTGTCTATGGCTACACCTTC

j_call: TRBJ1-1
d_call: TRBD1
v_call: TRBV27
clone_size: once
cdr3_aa: CASSLDYRGSNTEAFF
cdr3_nt: TGTGCCAGCAGTTTAGATTACAGGGGCTCGAACACTGAAGCTTTCTTT

j_call: TRBJ2-3
d_call: .
v_call: TRBV25-1
clone_size: .
cdr3_aa: CASSEYEGDTQYF
cdr3_nt: TGTGCCAGCAGTGAATACGAGGGAGATACGCAGTATTTT

j_call: TRBJ1-5
d_call: TRBD1
v_call: TRBV7-9
clone_size: .
cdr3_aa: CASTQGRQPQHF
cdr3_nt: TGTGCCAGCACACAGGGGAGGCAGCCCCAGCATTTT

j_call: TRBJ1-1
d_call: .
v_call: TRBV27
clone_size: .
cdr3_aa: CASSLRTGITEAFF
cdr3_nt: TGTGCCAGCAGCCTGCGGACGGGGATCACTGAAGCTTTCTTT

j_call: TRBJ2-3
d_call: .
v_call: TRBV6-5
clone_size: .
cdr3_aa: CASSYSRTSSTDTQYF
cdr3_nt: TGTGCCAGCAGTTACTCCAGAACATCTAGCACAGATACGCAGTATTTT

j_call: TRBJ2-1
d_call: TRBD1
v_call: TRBV5-6
clone_size: .
cdr3_aa: CASRRTGDRGISSYNEQFF
cdr3_nt: TGTGCCAGCAGACGCACCGGAGACAGGGGTATAAGCTCCTACAATGAGCAGTTCTTC

j_call: TRBJ2-7
d_call: .
v_call: TRBV10-1
clone_size: .
cdr3_aa: CASSLGQSYEQYF
cdr3_nt: TGCGCCAGCAGTCTCGGACAATCCTACGAGCAGTACTTC

j_call: TRBJ2-3
d_call: TRBD2
v_call: TRBV10-3
clone_size: .
cdr3_aa: CAIKTGGRTDTQYF
cdr3_nt: TGTGCCATCAAGACGGGGGGGCGCACAGATACGCAGTATTTT

j_call: TRBJ1-4
d_call: TRBD1
v_call: TRBV10-3
clone_size: .
cdr3_aa: CAISDRGGTNEKLFF
cdr3_nt: TGTGCCATCAGTGATAGAGGGGGCACTAATGAAAAACTGTTTTTT

j_call: TRBJ1-1
d_call: .
v_call: TRBV29-1
clone_size: once
cdr3_aa: CSVTRDTLNTEAFF
cdr3_nt: TGCAGCGTTACCAGGGACACCTTGAACACTGAAGCTTTCTTT

j_call: TRBJ1-2
d_call: TRBD1
v_call: TRBV18
clone_size: .
cdr3_aa: CASSPTGGDNYGYTF
cdr3_nt: TGTGCCAGCTCTCCCACAGGGGGCGATAACTATGGCTACACCTTC